The sequence of this T cell receptor beta chain was determined in a study of vaccination and CD4 T cells after COVID-19. Study background: Convalescent individuals numbered four females and six males, two being Hispanic. From HCoV-229E, HCoV-OC43, HCoV-NL63 and SARS-CoV-2, overlapping spike peptides were used to stimulate the cells.

V was pared by 1 base and J by 9 bases, with 5 bases of the junction left unmatched. This CDR3 has 16 residues. Germline V lookup: CDR1 MNHNS, CDR2 SASEGT. This clonotype appeared a few times. The antigen remains undetermined. Oncomine TCR Beta short-read sequencing was applied to DNA from cultured CD4+ T cells. Genomic DNA was extracted from cultured CD4+ T cells. TCRdb independently ran MiXCR on the PCR reads; one entry per CDR3 protein. The sample contains approximately 9,000 distinct CDR3 sequences, around 50% of which appear only once. Treatment given: approximately nine-day PBMC culture with coronavirus spike peptide pools or control peptides (ViraFEST assay). With around 9.2 ug/ml peptide pools and approximately 9.6 IU/ml IL-2, PBMCs were cultured at fewer than 2.5 million per well.

Sequenced material: CD4+ T cells from blood, cultured in vitro. This receptor was identified in a human donor who had recovered from COVID-19. The chain combines TRBV6-1 with TRBJ2-1, with TRBD2 identical over 14 bases. CDR3 coding DNA: TGTGCCAGCAGTGAAGAGCGGGGACTAGCGGGAGCTGAGCAGTTCTTC. It is translated as CASSEERGLAGAEQFF.